This T cell receptor beta chain was sequenced for a study of spatial heterogeneity in lung cancer. CDR1 SGHRS and CDR2 YFSETQ come from the germline V gene. The CDR3 loop spans 15 amino acids. The V end was cut by 2 bases, the J end by 1 base, with 12 bases between. This clonotype was picked up a small number of times. Time point given: sample taken at primary tumor resection. Researchers sequenced whole RNA taken from tumor, nontumor lung or frozen PBMC without sorting. Every TCR cDNA molecule bore a unique molecular identifier. One entry per CDR3 protein results from TCRdb running MiXCR on the 5' RACE reads. The sample has 60,000 to 90,000 distinct CDR3 sequences, less than 15% seen once.

This TCR derives from a male donor with early-stage non-small cell lung cancer. The sample here was PBMCs, taken at surgery. The chain employs TRBV5-1 and TRBJ1-2; D perhaps matches TRBD1 (6 bases). The CDR3 spells CASSFSQGINYGYTF. CDR3 nucleotide sequence: TGCGCCAGCAGCTTCTCCCAGGGGATTAACTATGGCTACACCTTC.